This T cell receptor (beta chain) was profiled in a study of cytomegalovirus exposure and HLA in healthy donors. Study at large: Within the Caucasian-associated ancestry cluster were 65% to 85% of the 398 genotyped donors. Study-wide results and limits: It was shown in a later analysis that HLA-associated TCR beta chains were more clonally expanded than other, equally common chains. As a later analysis showed, several of the most significant clusters appeared to be linked to common viral pathogens.

The CDR3 consists of 15 residues. With 4 bases removed from V and 2 bases from J, the gap between germline ends came to 14 bases. Germline loops: CDR1 LGHNA, CDR2 YSLEER. Vbeta (60) and Jbeta (13) primers were used in the PCR. In the original processing: In a later analysis, some 80 million unique TCR beta chains included roughly 11 million shared by two or more donors. Using immunoSEQ multiplex PCR, the repertoire was profiled, and TCRdb retains in-frame clones only, with some absent. That table is the source of V, J and clone size, and D and trimming were worked out from the DNA. The repertoire consists of about 260,000 clones, with 80% to 90% occurring once and the leading ten covering more than 1.5%. This clone was seen once. What it binds is not known.

The chain links TRBV4-3 to TRBJ2-5, with D possibly being TRBD2 (6 bases). Source material: PBMCs. This sequence originates from a middle-aged woman in good health and CMV-seropositive. The CDR3 region has the DNA TGCGCCAGCAGCCCATCGGGGACTGGGCAAGAGACCCAGTACTTC. Translation: CASSPSGTGQETQYF.